Listed below are T cell receptor beta chains from one sample, sequenced in a study of regulatory T cells in long-lasting Graves disease. TCRdb re-called the multiplex PCR reads with MiXCR, one entry per CDR3 protein. Among around 500,000 distinct CDR3 sequences listed, less than 25% were seen once. The material was peripheral blood mononuclear cells (PBMCs), obtained when the disease was refractory, from a patient treated with antithyroid drugs. The receptors stem from a female donor with Graves disease. The CDR3 runs from the conserved cysteine through the conserved F or W. Clone size is not always given. Where it is, it says once, few, many or a class for expanded clones.

CDR3aa: CASGSPHLGYTF
abundance: few
v_gene: TRBV27
j_gene: TRBJ1-2

CDR3aa: CAISLIGQGNSPLHF
abundance: many
v_gene: TRBV10-3
j_gene: TRBJ1-6

CDR3aa: CASSLSSGIKDTEAFF
abundance: many
v_gene: TRBV6-1
j_gene: TRBJ1-1

CDR3aa: CASSFIAGAYNEQFF
abundance: -
v_gene: TRBV5-8
j_gene: TRBJ2-1

CDR3aa: CASGPGQGRNEKLFF
abundance: few
v_gene: TRBV12-5
j_gene: TRBJ1-4

CDR3aa: CAISEPSGRSTGELFF
abundance: many
v_gene: TRBV10-3
j_gene: TRBJ2-2

CDR3aa: CASSLYQGTANTEAFF
abundance: many
v_gene: TRBV28
j_gene: TRBJ1-1

CDR3aa: CASSSATGRVYVQYF
abundance: -
v_gene: TRBV6-5
j_gene: TRBJ2-7

CDR3aa: CATSLGGGYGYTF
abundance: many
v_gene: TRBV15
j_gene: TRBJ1-2

CDR3aa: CSAAGERSEKLFF
abundance: many
v_gene: TRBV20-1
j_gene: TRBJ1-4

CDR3aa: CASGLGGNEQFF
abundance: -
v_gene: TRBV6-2/TRBV6-3
j_gene: TRBJ2-1

CDR3aa: CSARRPDRDGVKQYF
abundance: few
v_gene: TRBV20-1
j_gene: TRBJ2-7

CDR3aa: CASSPSGTRAMNTEAFF
abundance: -
v_gene: TRBV7-9
j_gene: TRBJ1-1

CDR3aa: CSAFRQEGQPQHF
abundance: few
v_gene: TRBV20-1
j_gene: TRBJ1-5

CDR3aa: CASSRYRGNQPQHF
abundance: -
v_gene: TRBV28
j_gene: TRBJ1-5

CDR3aa: CASSNLEAFF
abundance: many
v_gene: TRBV6-1
j_gene: TRBJ1-1

CDR3aa: CASSPTSGGYYNEQFF
abundance: -
v_gene: TRBV27
j_gene: TRBJ2-1

CDR3aa: CASSPGGWGTYEQYF
abundance: many
v_gene: TRBV7-2
j_gene: TRBJ2-7

CDR3aa: CASSEFGASGTQYF
abundance: -
v_gene: TRBV25-1
j_gene: TRBJ2-5

CDR3aa: CASSHRAMNQPQHF
abundance: -
v_gene: TRBV4-3
j_gene: TRBJ1-5

CDR3aa: CASSSAGGNEQYF
abundance: -
v_gene: TRBV12-3/TRBV12-4
j_gene: TRBJ2-7

CDR3aa: CASRELSGTGGDEQYF
abundance: many
v_gene: TRBV12-3/TRBV12-4
j_gene: TRBJ2-7

CDR3aa: CASRDRGLSEQYF
abundance: -
v_gene: TRBV6-1
j_gene: TRBJ2-7

CDR3aa: CATSVSGGGQPQHF
abundance: few
v_gene: TRBV24-1
j_gene: TRBJ1-5

CDR3aa: CASSLVGFINYGYTF
abundance: -
v_gene: TRBV7-2
j_gene: TRBJ1-2

CDR3aa: CASSEALRLAGVGTGELFF
abundance: many
v_gene: TRBV2
j_gene: TRBJ2-2

CDR3aa: CASVWAGPRGNQPQHF
abundance: many
v_gene: TRBV28
j_gene: TRBJ1-5

CDR3aa: CASSSPTGGLMNTEAFF
abundance: few
v_gene: TRBV5-1
j_gene: TRBJ1-1

CDR3aa: CASSQDLGSFQETQYF
abundance: -
v_gene: TRBV14
j_gene: TRBJ2-5

CDR3aa: CASSPIGTTLNNIQYF
abundance: -
v_gene: TRBV12-3/TRBV12-4
j_gene: TRBJ2-4

CDR3aa: CSVVMTGSGEQYF
abundance: -
v_gene: TRBV29-1
j_gene: TRBJ2-7

CDR3aa: CASSVAPRTDTQYF
abundance: -
v_gene: TRBV9
j_gene: TRBJ2-3

CDR3aa: CASRTPAGGSIYEQYF
abundance: few
v_gene: TRBV6-1
j_gene: TRBJ2-7

CDR3aa: CASSSHSGAFRYEQYF
abundance: -
v_gene: TRBV7-2
j_gene: TRBJ2-7

CDR3aa: CASRYTNTEAFF
abundance: few
v_gene: TRBV28
j_gene: TRBJ1-1

CDR3aa: CASSLDPGFQPQHF
abundance: -
v_gene: TRBV7-2
j_gene: TRBJ1-5

CDR3aa: CASSLGPIGEQYF
abundance: few
v_gene: TRBV13
j_gene: TRBJ2-7

CDR3aa: CSVGWVGYEQYF
abundance: -
v_gene: TRBV29-1
j_gene: TRBJ2-7

CDR3aa: CASSYSEHEQFF
abundance: few
v_gene: TRBV6-5
j_gene: TRBJ2-1

CDR3aa: CSARPLAGDYEQYF
abundance: -
v_gene: TRBV20-1
j_gene: TRBJ2-7

CDR3aa: CASSRTGTYGYTF
abundance: few
v_gene: TRBV25-1
j_gene: TRBJ1-2

CDR3aa: CASSLYSGEQYF
abundance: few
v_gene: TRBV7-8
j_gene: TRBJ2-7

CDR3aa: CASSWGRGAFF
abundance: many
v_gene: TRBV28
j_gene: TRBJ1-1

CDR3aa: CASSLTAGYQETQYF
abundance: many
v_gene: TRBV12-3/TRBV12-4
j_gene: TRBJ2-5

CDR3aa: CASSEQGFQPQHF
abundance: few
v_gene: TRBV25-1
j_gene: TRBJ1-5

CDR3aa: CASSGLSYQPQHF
abundance: many
v_gene: TRBV12-3/TRBV12-4
j_gene: TRBJ1-5

CDR3aa: CASSPGGVALRGEAFF
abundance: -
v_gene: TRBV5-1
j_gene: TRBJ1-1

CDR3aa: CASSASGSRWETQYF
abundance: few
v_gene: TRBV5-4
j_gene: TRBJ2-5

CDR3aa: CASSRIAVGMTSYEQYF
abundance: -
v_gene: TRBV7-8
j_gene: TRBJ2-7

CDR3aa: CASSEGVYTEAFF
abundance: -
v_gene: TRBV9
j_gene: TRBJ1-1

CDR3aa: CASSHSDRFNQPQHF
abundance: -
v_gene: TRBV16
j_gene: TRBJ1-5

CDR3aa: CASSFRRVNTEAFF
abundance: -
v_gene: TRBV27
j_gene: TRBJ1-1

CDR3aa: CSANPALAFWEQYF
abundance: many
v_gene: TRBV20-1
j_gene: TRBJ2-7

CDR3aa: CSARDPGQGSSEQYF
abundance: few
v_gene: TRBV20-1
j_gene: TRBJ2-7